This T cell receptor (beta chain) was recorded in a study of blood T cell repertoires in COVID-19. TCRdb's table, derived via immunoSEQ multiplex PCR, lists solely in-frame clones and lacks some. The repertoire holds 350,000 or so clones, with 85% to 90% as singletons. The junction had 11 bases not matched to a gene; V was cut back by 2 bases and J by 7 bases. The CDR3 spans 17 residues. In germline, CDR1 is MDHEN, CDR2 SYDVKM. This receptor was identified in a woman aged 25-40 years who had been exposed to COVID-19. Sequenced sample: PBMCs or T cells enriched from blood (not recorded which). The V call is TRBV28, the J call TRBJ2-1; TRBD1 matches 10 bases. In nucleotides, the CDR3 is TGTGCCAGCAGTTTAGGGGGGACAGGGGTCGGAAGGAATGAGCAGTTCTTC. This gives the protein CASSLGGTGVGRNEQFF.